These 14 T cell receptor beta chains were sequenced from one sample in a study of T cell changes during pregnancy in multiple sclerosis (dated 2019 in TCRdb). The library was made by the immunoSEQ multiplex PCR assay. TCRdb's version of the immuneACCESS table is confined to in-frame rearrangements and falls short of the full clone set. An unresolved V gene accounts for under half of the shortfall where checked; the remainder is of unknown origin. This sample is represented by approximately 94,000 clones; about 90% of them were singletons. Clones ranked in the top ten supply more than 1.5% of the sample. Sequencing was performed on peripheral blood, taken after pregnancy. The origin of the receptors is a female donor with multiple sclerosis, enrolled in a pregnancy study.

This clone was observed a handful of times. The V and J genes are TRBV7-3 and TRBJ1-1, with D uncertain. Trimming removed 2 bases from V and 5 bases from J, with 18 bases in between. This CDR3 is built from 16 residues. Per germline, CDR1 SGHTA and CDR2 FQGTGA. The CDR3 coding sequence is TGTGCCAGCAGCTTAGGTGGACTGCACCTCGGGACTGAAGCTTTCTTT. It encodes CASSLGGLHLGTEAFF.

The V and J genes are TRBV28 and TRBJ1-5; D might be TRBD1 (6 bases). The germline V gene encodes CDR1 MDHEN and CDR2 SYDVKM. Trimming took off 7 bases at V and 6 bases at J, with 19 bases between the two ends. The CDR3 totals 15 residues. The CDR3, as DNA: TGTGCCAGCACCAAGGGGGGGGCGCAGGGTCAGCCCCAGCATTTT. Translated, it gives CASTKGGAQGQPQHF.

The chain couples TRBV6-1 to TRBJ2-7; TRBD1 aligns across 9 bases. The trim removed 6 bases at V and 2 bases at J, leaving 8 bases unmatched. In germline, CDR1 is MNHNS, CDR2 SASEGT. The CDR3 has 15 amino acids. In DNA, the CDR3 is TGTGCCAGCAGGACCCCGGGACAGGGAACCTACGAGCAGTACTTC. It yields the protein CASRTPGQGTYEQYF.

This clone was observed a handful of times. The rearrangement uses TRBV9 and TRBJ1-2; 7 nucleotides align to TRBD1. The CDR3 extends over 14 amino acids. The ends lost 4 bases at V and 4 bases at J; junction bases unmatched: 7. Germline loops: CDR1 SGDLS, CDR2 YYNGEE. The CDR3 here is CASSTTDRAYGYTF. The CDR3 coding sequence is TGTGCCAGCAGCACAACTGACAGGGCCTATGGCTACACCTTC.

The chain has TRBV6-6 and TRBJ1-2; 12 positions agree with TRBD1. The CDR3 is made up of 14 amino acids. The germline gives CDR1 MNHNY, CDR2 SVGAGI (reference sequence). V shed 5 bases, J shed 13 bases, and the junction held 11 bases outside the gene matches. The CDR3 protein is CASSTGGTGGFGTF. The CDR3 nucleotides read TGTGCCAGCAGTACGGGGGGGACAGGGGGCTTCGGCACCTTC.

This clone occurred once. CDR3 nucleotide sequence: TGCGCCAGCAGCCAAGAGACAGGGGGTCCCTACGAGCAGTACTTC. Protein product: CASSQETGGPYEQYF. The chain couples TRBV4-3 to TRBJ2-7, with 9 bases lining up with TRBD1. The germline gives CDR1 LGHNA, CDR2 YSLEER. This CDR3 region has 15 residues. V lost 0 bases, J lost 2 bases, and 2 bases stayed unmatched.

This chain joins TRBV5-4 and TRBJ2-5, with D possibly TRBD1 on 5 matching bases. Germline V gene sequence: CDR1 SGHNT, CDR2 YYREEE (reference sequence). Trimming pared 0 bases from V and 3 bases from J, leaving 12 bases between. The CDR3 has 15 residues. CDR3 DNA sequence: TGTGCCAGCAGCTTGGGAGGCAGGGTTGAAGAGACCCAGTACTTC. It encodes CASSLGGRVEETQYF.

This chain links TRBV27 with TRBJ2-7, with TRBD1 identical over 11 bases. CDR1 and CDR2 (germline): MNHEY, SMNVEV (reference sequence). Trimming removed 1 base from V and 2 bases from J; junction bases left unmatched: 7. The CDR3 sequence is 17 residues long. CDR3 loop: CASSLFGDRGITYEQYF. For the CDR3, the DNA is TGTGCCAGCAGTTTATTTGGGGACAGGGGGATAACCTACGAGCAGTACTTC.

This chain joins TRBV27 and TRBJ2-7, with a tentative D call TRBD1 (5 bases). V was cut by 2 bases and J by 2 bases, with 10 bases left in between. From germline, CDR1 is MNHEY and CDR2 SMNVEV (reference sequence). The CDR3 is 14 residues long. The CDR3 sequence: CASSLRAGPYEQYF. DNA of the CDR3: TGTGCCAGCAGTTTACGGGCAGGGCCCTACGAGCAGTACTTC.

This clone was detected only once. V and J are TRBV7-2 and TRBJ1-5; D not resolved. V lost 1 base and J lost 1, with 11 bases in between. CDR3 size: 16 residues. In germline, CDR1 is SGHTA, CDR2 FQGNSA. The CDR3 reads CASSLGGGISNQPQHF. CDR3 in DNA: TGTGCCAGCAGCTTAGGGGGAGGGATAAGCAATCAGCCCCAGCATTTT.

The chain uses TRBV4-3 and TRBJ2-7; the match to TRBD1 covers 8 bases. Germline assignment: CDR1 LGHNA and CDR2 YSLEER. The junction had 10 bases not matched to a gene; V was cut back by 4 bases and J by 2 bases. The CDR3 is 16 amino acids. CDR3 in amino acids: CASSRQRTGSPYEQYF. The CDR3, as DNA: TGCGCCAGCAGCCGACAACGGACAGGGTCCCCCTACGAGCAGTACTTC.

The chain is built from TRBV7-8 and TRBJ2-2; D is unclear. The ends were cut back, 1 base at V and 5 bases at J, with 11 bases in the middle. This CDR3 has 15 residues. The germline gives CDR1 SGHVS, CDR2 FQNEAQ. The DNA for the CDR3 is TGTGCCAGCAGCTTAGTACTAAGGATGACCGGGGAGCTGTTTTTT. The encoded protein is CASSLVLRMTGELFF. The whole variable domain, remainder taken from reference TRBV7-8 and TRBJ2-2, is GAGVSQSPRYKVAKRGQDVALRCDPISGHVSLFWYQQALGQGPEFLTYFQNEAQLDKSGLPSDRFFAERPEGSVSTLKIQRTQQEDSAVYLCASSLVLRMTGELFFGEGSRLTVL.

V and J are TRBV27 and TRBJ2-7; 8 bases fit TRBD1. Germline loops: CDR1 MNHEY, CDR2 SMNVEV (reference sequence). Trimming cost V 4 bases and J 3 bases; bases outside gene matches: 5. CDR3 length: 14 residues. CDR3 residues: CASSSRDRFYEQYF. In nucleotides, the CDR3 is TGTGCCAGCAGTTCCCGGGACAGGTTCTACGAGCAGTACTTC.

V gene TRBV7-6 combines with J gene TRBJ1-6, with a tentative D call TRBD1 (6 bases). CDR3 size: 17 residues. CDR1 and CDR2 from the germline V gene are SGHVS and FNYEAQ. V gave up 3 bases and J gave up 4 bases, with 16 bases separating them. In nucleotides, the CDR3 is TGTGCCAGCAGCTTTCCAGGCACAGGGCCGTATAATTCACCCCTCCACTTT. The encoded protein is CASSFPGTGPYNSPLHF.